This entry features one TCR beta chain sequence. This CDR3 contains 16 residues. Germline CDR1 MGHRA, CDR2 YSYEKL. V shed 2 bases, J shed 2 bases, and the junction held 6 bases outside the gene matches. The data are from a study of metastatic and nonmetastatic thyroid tumors. TCRdb called clones again from the PCR reads with MiXCR. The sample lists around 8,100 clones; 24% were seen once. Nobody among the patients had been given any treatment before thyroid surgery. The chain carries TRBV4-1 and TRBJ1-2, with 9 bases matching TRBD1. The receptor was isolated from a female donor with papillary thyroid cancer or a benign thyroid nodule (not recorded which). Some clones in this sample may be carry-over from other donors' samples. Input material: tumor tissue. CDR3 residues: CASSQPRTGGNYGYTF. DNA of the CDR3: TGCGCCAGCAGCCAACCCAGAACAGGGGGCAACTATGGCTACACCTTC.